The rows below give T cell receptor beta chains drawn from one sample of a study of type 1 and type 2 diabetes patients. MiXCR, applied by TCRdb to the multiplex PCR reads, yields one record per CDR3 protein. The sample consists of about 290,000 distinct CDR3 sequences, approximately 50% of them appearing once. Input material: peripheral blood mononuclear cells (PBMCs). The receptors originated from a man younger than 30 with type 2 diabetes. CDR3s include the opening cysteine and the closing phenylalanine or tryptophan. The D gene is left open where the match is weak. Not all rows give a size; the values are once, few, many and, for expanded clones, a class.

J,D,V,size,CDR3,DNA
TRBJ2-7,NA,TRBV25-1,many,CASSDNWTYEQYF,TGTGCCAGCAGTGATAACTGGACCTACGAGCAGTACTTC
TRBJ2-3,NA,TRBV10-3,NA,CAISVSVVGTDTQYF,TGTGCCATCAGTGTAAGTGTTGTTGGCACAGATACGCAGTATTTT
TRBJ2-7,TRBD1,TRBV2,NA,CARQGAKNVYEQYF,TGTGCCAGACAGGGGGCGAAGAATGTCTACGAGCAGTACTTC
TRBJ2-6,NA,TRBV20-1,once,CSASVRVGANVLTF,TGCAGTGCTAGCGTTAGGGTCGGGGCCAACGTCCTGACTTTC
TRBJ2-3,TRBD1,TRBV24-1,few,CATSTGVFTDTQYF,TGTGCCACCTCCACAGGGGTATTCACAGATACGCAGTATTTT
TRBJ1-4,NA,TRBV7-8,NA,CASSSELDEKLFF,TGTGCCAGCAGCTCCGAACTTGATGAAAAACTGTTTTTT
TRBJ1-1,NA,TRBV29-1,many,CSVDLTGENVNTEAFF,TGCAGCGTTGATTTGACAGGAGAGAACGTGAACACTGAAGCTTTCTTT
TRBJ2-1,TRBD2,TRBV12-5,few,CASGLDTWTSEHNEQFF,TGTGCTAGTGGTTTGGACACGTGGACTAGCGAGCACAATGAGCAGTTCTTC
TRBJ2-3,NA,TRBV5-1,NA,CASSLSVGAGVDTQYF,TGCGCCAGCAGCTTGTCAGTGGGGGCTGGAGTAGATACGCAGTATTTT
TRBJ1-5,TRBD1,TRBV19,NA,CASSSGRTGVGNQPQHF,TGTGCCAGTAGTTCAGGGCGGACAGGGGTCGGCAATCAGCCCCAGCATTTT
TRBJ2-3,NA,TRBV7-2,many,CASSRDGSTDTQYF,TGTGCCAGCAGCCGGGACGGTAGCACAGATACGCAGTATTTT
TRBJ1-6,NA,TRBV3-1,NA,CASSQGSSNSPLHF,TGTGCCAGCAGCCAAGGTTCCTCAAATTCACCCCTCCACTTT
TRBJ1-2,TRBD1,TRBV12-3/TRBV12-4,NA,CASRPGTGDGYTF,TGTGCCAGCAGACCAGGGACAGGGGATGGCTACACCTTC
TRBJ2-7,NA,TRBV19,NA,CASSIGPQGWGYEQYF,TGTGCCAGTAGTATAGGACCCCAGGGCTGGGGATACGAGCAGTACTTC
TRBJ1-2,NA,TRBV19,NA,CASSIDNDSPYGYTF,TGTGCCAGTAGTATAGATAACGACAGCCCGTATGGCTACACCTTC
TRBJ2-7,TRBD2,TRBV30,once,CAWSVNRAGLYEQYF,TGTGCCTGGAGTGTAAACCGAGCGGGACTCTACGAGCAGTACTTC
TRBJ2-2,NA,TRBV13,NA,CASSLRERVELFF,TGTGCCAGCAGCTTGAGGGAACGTGTGGAGCTGTTTTTT
TRBJ1-4,TRBD1,TRBV27,NA,CADRGDEKLFF,TGTGCCGACAGGGGTGATGAAAAACTGTTTTTT
TRBJ2-2,NA,TRBV7-8,NA,CASSLLGAFAGELFF,TGTGCCAGCAGCTTACTCGGGGCGTTCGCCGGGGAGCTGTTTTTT
TRBJ2-3,NA,TRBV11-2,NA,CASSLDRTADTQYF,TGTGCCAGCAGCTTAGATCGAACAGCAGATACGCAGTATTTT
TRBJ2-1,TRBD2,TRBV20-1,once,CSPRSGRIYEQFF,TGCAGCCCCCGGAGCGGGAGAATATATGAGCAGTTCTTC
TRBJ2-2,NA,TRBV7-9,NA,CASSFPPPTGNTGELFF,TGTGCCAGCAGCTTTCCCCCGCCGACAGGGAACACCGGGGAGCTGTTTTTT
TRBJ2-5,TRBD1,TRBV19,many,CASSPQGAGETQYF,TGTGCCAGTAGTCCACAGGGGGCAGGTGAGACCCAGTACTTC
TRBJ2-7,TRBD2,TRBV27,NA,CASSKLAGGPYEQYF,TGTGCCAGCAGCAAACTAGCGGGGGGACCCTACGAGCAGTACTTC
TRBJ2-7,TRBD2,TRBV7-8,NA,CASSFDGGYEQYF,TGTGCCAGCAGCTTCGACGGGGGGTACGAGCAGTACTTC
TRBJ2-1,NA,TRBV3-1,NA,CASSQRTDLLQFF,TGTGCCAGCAGCCAGAGGACGGATCTACTGCAGTTCTTC
TRBJ1-2,NA,TRBV6-5,NA,CARSYGNYGYTF,TGTGCCAGAAGTTACGGAAACTATGGCTACACCTTC
TRBJ2-1,TRBD2,TRBV19,NA,CASSTGPAGGELYNEQFF,TGTGCCAGTAGTACCGGGCCAGCGGGAGGCGAATTATACAATGAGCAGTTCTTC
TRBJ2-7,NA,TRBV2,NA,CASSSGSRTYEQYF,TGTGCCAGCAGTTCCGGGAGCCGAACCTACGAGCAGTACTTC
TRBJ1-1,NA,TRBV4-1,NA,CASSQASPATLTNTEASF,TGCGCCAGCAGCCAAGCATCCCCCGCAACGTTAACTAACACTGAAGCTTCCTTT
TRBJ1-2,NA,TRBV28,NA,CASSFRGYGYTF,TGTGCCAGCAGTTTTAGGGGGTATGGCTACACCTTC
TRBJ1-1,NA,TRBV28,NA,CASSSPGAGTEAFF,TGTGCCAGCTCATCACCGGGGGCAGGGACTGAAGCTTTCTTT
TRBJ2-7,NA,TRBV6-5,NA,CAISDSPRQHEQYF,TGTGCCATCAGTGACTCACCTAGGCAGCACGAGCAGTACTTC
TRBJ1-6,NA,TRBV19,few,CASYGGNSPLHF,TGTGCCAGTTATGGGGGTAATTCACCCCTCCACTTT
TRBJ2-7,NA,TRBV7-3,few,CASSLTQGKTYEQYF,TGTGCCAGCAGCTTAACTCAGGGAAAAACCTACGAGCAGTACTTC
TRBJ2-2,TRBD2,TRBV19,NA,CASSILLAGDTGELFF,TGTGCCAGTAGTATTTTACTAGCGGGGGACACCGGGGAGCTGTTTTTT
TRBJ2-7,TRBD2,TRBV20-1,NA,CSARDPNRGGYEQYF,TGCAGTGCTAGAGACCCAAACCGGGGGGGTTACGAGCAGTACTTC